This record covers a single T cell receptor (beta chain). This entry is derived from a study of molecular identifiers for immune sequencing clone quantification. The CDR3 length is 14 residues. CDR1 and CDR2 (germline): SQVTM, ANQGSEA. Trimming took 3 bases from V and 7 from J; bases not matched to a gene: 11. TCRdb reprocessed the PCR reads via MiXCR and lists one record per CDR3 protein. The data show 400,000 to 600,000 distinct CDR3 sequences, with approximately 25% seen just once and around 0.8% held by the top ten. The sample consisted of naive CD8+ T cells from blood, with Jurkat cell RNA spiked in. As for subset: FACS-sorted CD8+CD4-CCR7+CD45RA+ naive T cells. V is TRBV29-1 and J is TRBJ1-2; 7 bases are shared with TRBD1. The origin of this receptor is a human donor in good health. Some libraries in this study had Jurkat cell RNA spiked in. The CDR3 loop is CSVDRQGEGGGYTF. The CDR3 DNA is TGCAGCGTTGATCGACAGGGAGAAGGAGGTGGCTACACCTTC.